The sequence of this T cell receptor beta chain was determined in a study of CD8+CD57+ T cells in acquired aplastic anemia. Study context: Sorting CD4+ and CD8+ cells gave DNA averaging about 3.1 ug. Whole-study results and caveats: Statistical testing detected no significant gap in CD8+ Simpson's diversity between patients and controls.

With regard to this clonotype: Antigen: not known.

The use of genomic DNA as template underpinned the TCR beta VDJ and CDR3 profiling. MiXCR, applied by TCRdb to the reads, yields one record per CDR3 protein. Of roughly 220,000 distinct CDR3 sequences listed, roughly 60% are singletons. Sequencing involved patients with CD8+CD57+ cell expansion previously shown by flow cytometry. Therapy had not been given to patients before blood sampling. Input material: sorted CD4+, CD8+, or CD8+CD57+ T cells (not recorded which) from PBMCs. The sequence was collected from a human donor with aplastic anemia.

The CDR3 protein is CASSLEWGRDEQYF. As DNA, the CDR3 is TGTGCCAGCAGCTTGGAATGGGGGCGGGATGAGCAGTACTTC. The chain links TRBV5-6 to TRBJ2-7; D may correspond to TRBD1 or TRBD2 (6 bases each). This CDR3 comprises 14 residues. CDR1 and CDR2 (germline): SGHDT, YYEEEE. V was clipped by 0 bases and J by 7 bases, with 14 bases between them.